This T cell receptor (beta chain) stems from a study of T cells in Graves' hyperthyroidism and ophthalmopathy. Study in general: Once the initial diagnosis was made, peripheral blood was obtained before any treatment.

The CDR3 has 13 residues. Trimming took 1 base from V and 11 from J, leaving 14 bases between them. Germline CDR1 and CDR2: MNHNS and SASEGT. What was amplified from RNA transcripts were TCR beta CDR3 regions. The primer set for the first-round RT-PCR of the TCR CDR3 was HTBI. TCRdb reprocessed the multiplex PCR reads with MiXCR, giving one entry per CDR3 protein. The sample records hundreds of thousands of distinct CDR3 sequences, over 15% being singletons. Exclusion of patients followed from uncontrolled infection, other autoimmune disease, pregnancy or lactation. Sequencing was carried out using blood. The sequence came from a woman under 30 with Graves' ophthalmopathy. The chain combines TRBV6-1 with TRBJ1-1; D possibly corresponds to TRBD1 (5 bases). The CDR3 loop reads CASSEEGRGVAFF. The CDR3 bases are TGTGCCAGCAGTGAAGAGGGACGGGGGGTCGCTTTCTTT.